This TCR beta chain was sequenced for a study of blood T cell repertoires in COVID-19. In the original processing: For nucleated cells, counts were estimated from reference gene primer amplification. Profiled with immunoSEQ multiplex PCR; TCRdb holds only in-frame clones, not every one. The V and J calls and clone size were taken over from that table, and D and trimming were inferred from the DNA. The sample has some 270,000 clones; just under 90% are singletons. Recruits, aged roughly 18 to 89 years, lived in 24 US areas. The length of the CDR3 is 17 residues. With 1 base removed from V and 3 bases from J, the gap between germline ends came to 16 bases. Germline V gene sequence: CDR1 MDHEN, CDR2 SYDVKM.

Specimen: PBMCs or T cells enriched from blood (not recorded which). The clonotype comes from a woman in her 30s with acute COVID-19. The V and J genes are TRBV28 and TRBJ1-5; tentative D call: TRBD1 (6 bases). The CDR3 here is CASSLYLGAENNQPQHF. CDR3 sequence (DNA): TGTGCCAGCAGTTTATATTTGGGGGCAGAAAACAATCAGCCCCAGCATTTT.